This T cell receptor beta chain derives from a study of glioma-infiltrating T cells after dendritic cell vaccination. Germline V lookup: CDR1 MNHEY, CDR2 SMNVEV (reference sequence). This CDR3 comprises 15 residues. With 5 bases clipped from V and 0 bases from J, the junction kept 6 bases outside the gene matches. A note on this clone: This same CDR3 is encoded by further DNA sequences in the sample.

Amplification used 60 V beta primers and 13 J beta primers. The data were produced by immunoSEQ multiplex PCR, yet TCRdb's version contains in-frame clones alone and is incomplete. The sample includes more than 85,000 clones, 90% seen only once; the top ten take 2.5% to 3%. Documented time point: after dendritic cell vaccination, including at tumor progression/relapse. The V gene is TRBV27, the J gene TRBJ1-1; 7 nucleotides align to TRBD1. This TCR was recovered from a human donor with glioblastoma. The starting material was blood, obtained after dendritic cell vaccination. The CDR3 is CASSPWDRVNTEAFF. CDR3 in DNA: TGTGCCAGCAGTCCGTGGGACAGAGTGAACACTGAAGCTTTCTTT.